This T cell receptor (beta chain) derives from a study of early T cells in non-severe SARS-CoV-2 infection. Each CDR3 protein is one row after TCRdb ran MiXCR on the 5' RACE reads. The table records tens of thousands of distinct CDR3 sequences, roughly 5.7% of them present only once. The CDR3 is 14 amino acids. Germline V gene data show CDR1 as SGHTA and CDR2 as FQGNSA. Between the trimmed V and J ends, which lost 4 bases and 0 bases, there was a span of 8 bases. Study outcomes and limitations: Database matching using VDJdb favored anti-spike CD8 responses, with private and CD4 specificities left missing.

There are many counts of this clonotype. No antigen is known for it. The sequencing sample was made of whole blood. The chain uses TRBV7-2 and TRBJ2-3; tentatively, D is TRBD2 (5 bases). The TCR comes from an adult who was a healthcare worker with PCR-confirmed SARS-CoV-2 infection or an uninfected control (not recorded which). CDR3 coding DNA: TGTGCCAGCAGCTCCGGGATCAGCACAGATACGCAGTATTTT. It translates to CASSSGISTDTQYF. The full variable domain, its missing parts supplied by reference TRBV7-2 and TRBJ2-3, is GAGVSQSPSNKVTEKGKDVELRCDPISGHTALYWYRQSLGQGLEFLIYFQGNSAPDKSGLPSDRFSAERTGGSVSTLTIQRTQQEDSAVYLCASSSGISTDTQYFGPGTRLTVL.